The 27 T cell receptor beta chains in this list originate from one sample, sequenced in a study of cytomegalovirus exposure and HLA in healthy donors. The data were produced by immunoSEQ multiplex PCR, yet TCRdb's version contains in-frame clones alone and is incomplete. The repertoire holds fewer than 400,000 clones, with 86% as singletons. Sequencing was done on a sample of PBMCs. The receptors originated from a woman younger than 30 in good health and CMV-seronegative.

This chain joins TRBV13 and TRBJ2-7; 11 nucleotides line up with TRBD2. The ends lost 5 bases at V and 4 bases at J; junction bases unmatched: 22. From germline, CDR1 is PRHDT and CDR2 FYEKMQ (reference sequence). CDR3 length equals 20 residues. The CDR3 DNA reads TGTGCCAGCAGCCAGGGGTATGGGCTAGCGGGAGGTACTCCAGGGTACGAGCAGTACTTC. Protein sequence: CASSQGYGLAGGTPGYEQYF.

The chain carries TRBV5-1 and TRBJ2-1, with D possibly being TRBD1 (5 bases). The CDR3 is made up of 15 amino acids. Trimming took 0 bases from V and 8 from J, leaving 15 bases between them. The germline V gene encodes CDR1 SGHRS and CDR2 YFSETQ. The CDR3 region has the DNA TGCGCCAGCAGCTTGGAAGCAGGGAATCGAGATGAGCAGTTCTTC. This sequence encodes CASSLEAGNRDEQFF.

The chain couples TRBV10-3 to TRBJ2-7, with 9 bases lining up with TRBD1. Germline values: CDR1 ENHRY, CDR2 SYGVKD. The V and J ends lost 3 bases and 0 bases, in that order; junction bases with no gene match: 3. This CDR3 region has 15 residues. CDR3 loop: CAISDEDRGSYEQYF. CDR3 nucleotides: TGTGCCATCAGTGACGAGGACAGGGGCTCCTACGAGCAGTACTTC.

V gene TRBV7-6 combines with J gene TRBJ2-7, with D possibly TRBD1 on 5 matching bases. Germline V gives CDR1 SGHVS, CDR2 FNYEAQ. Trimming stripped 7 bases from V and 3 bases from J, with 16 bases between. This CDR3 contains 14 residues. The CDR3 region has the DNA TGTGCCAGCACCATAGACAGCTTCAGCTACGAGCAGTACTTC. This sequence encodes CASTIDSFSYEQYF.

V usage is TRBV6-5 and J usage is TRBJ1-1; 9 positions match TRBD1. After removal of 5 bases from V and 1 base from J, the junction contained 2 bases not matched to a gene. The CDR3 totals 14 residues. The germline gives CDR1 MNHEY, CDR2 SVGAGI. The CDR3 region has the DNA TGTGCCAGCAGTAAGGGACAGGGGAACACTGAAGCTTTCTTT. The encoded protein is CASSKGQGNTEAFF.

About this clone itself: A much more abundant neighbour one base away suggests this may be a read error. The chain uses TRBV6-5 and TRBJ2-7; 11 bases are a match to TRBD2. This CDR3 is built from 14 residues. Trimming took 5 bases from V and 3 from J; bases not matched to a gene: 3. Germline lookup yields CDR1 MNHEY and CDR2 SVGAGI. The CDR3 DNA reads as TGTGCCAGCAGTCCCGGGACTAGCGGCTACGAGCAGTACTTC. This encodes CASSPGTSGYEQYF.

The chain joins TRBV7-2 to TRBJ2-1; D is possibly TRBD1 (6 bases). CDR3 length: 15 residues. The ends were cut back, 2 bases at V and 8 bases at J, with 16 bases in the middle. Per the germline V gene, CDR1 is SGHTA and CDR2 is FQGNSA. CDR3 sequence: CASSLNRVRYDEQFF. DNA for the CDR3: TGTGCCAGCAGCTTAAACAGGGTCCGTTACGATGAGCAGTTCTTC.

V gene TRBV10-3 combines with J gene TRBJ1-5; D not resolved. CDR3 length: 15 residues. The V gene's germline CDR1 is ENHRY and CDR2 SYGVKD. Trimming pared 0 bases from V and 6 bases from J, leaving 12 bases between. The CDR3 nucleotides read TGTGCCATCAGTGAGTCCCTAGTTGGTAGTCAGCCCCAGCATTTT. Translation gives CAISESLVGSQPQHF.

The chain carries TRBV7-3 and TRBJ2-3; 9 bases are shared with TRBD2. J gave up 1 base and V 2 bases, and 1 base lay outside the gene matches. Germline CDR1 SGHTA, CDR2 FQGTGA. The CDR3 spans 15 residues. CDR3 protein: CASSLRLAGTDTQYF. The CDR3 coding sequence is TGTGCCAGCAGCTTACGACTAGCGGGCACAGATACGCAGTATTTT.

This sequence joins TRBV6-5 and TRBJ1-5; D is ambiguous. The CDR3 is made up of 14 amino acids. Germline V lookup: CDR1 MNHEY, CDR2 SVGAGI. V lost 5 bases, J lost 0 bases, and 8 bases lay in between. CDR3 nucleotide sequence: TGTGCCAGCAGTGTGAGCGATAGCAATCAGCCCCAGCATTTT. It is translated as CASSVSDSNQPQHF.

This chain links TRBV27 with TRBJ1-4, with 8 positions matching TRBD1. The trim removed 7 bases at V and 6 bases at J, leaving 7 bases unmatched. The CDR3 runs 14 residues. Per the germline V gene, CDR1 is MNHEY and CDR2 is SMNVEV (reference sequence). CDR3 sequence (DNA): TGTGCCAGCACCTCAGGGGGCGCCGATGAAAAACTGTTTTTT. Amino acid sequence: CASTSGGADEKLFF. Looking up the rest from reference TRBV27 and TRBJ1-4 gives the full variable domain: EAQVTQNPRYLITVTGKKLTVTCSQNMNHEYMSWYRQDPGLGLRQIYYSMNVEVTDKGDVPEGYKVSRKEKRNFPLILESPSPNQTSLYFCASTSGGADEKLFFGSGTQLSVL.

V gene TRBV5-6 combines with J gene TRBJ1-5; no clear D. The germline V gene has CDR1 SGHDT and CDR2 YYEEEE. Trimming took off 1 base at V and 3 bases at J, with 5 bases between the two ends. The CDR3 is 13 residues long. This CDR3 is CASSLYTNQPQHF. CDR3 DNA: TGTGCCAGCAGCTTGTACACCAATCAGCCCCAGCATTTT. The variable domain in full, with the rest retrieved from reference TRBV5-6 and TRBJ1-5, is DAGVTQSPTHLIKTRGQQVTLRCSPKSGHDTVSWYQQALGQGPQFIFQYYEEEERQRGNFPDRFSGHQFPNYSSELNVNALLLGDSALYLCASSLYTNQPQHFGDGTRLSIL.

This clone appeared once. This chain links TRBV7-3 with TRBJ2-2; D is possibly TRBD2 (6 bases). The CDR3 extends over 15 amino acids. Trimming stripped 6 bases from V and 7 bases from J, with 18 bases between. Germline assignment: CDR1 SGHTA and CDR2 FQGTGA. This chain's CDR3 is CASRSGLPGVGELFF. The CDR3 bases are TGTGCCAGCAGGTCTGGGCTGCCGGGGGTCGGGGAGCTGTTTTTT.

The CDR3 DNA reads TGTGCCAGCAGCGCCAGGGACAGGGTGGAAAAACTGTTTTTT. Amino acid sequence: CASSARDRVEKLFF. This chain uses TRBV7-2 with TRBJ1-4, with 9 positions matching TRBD1. CDR1 and CDR2 (germline): SGHTA, FQGNSA. Trimming cost V 5 bases and J 8 bases; bases outside gene matches: 6. The CDR3 sequence is 14 residues long. Combining the CDR3 with reference TRBV7-2 and TRBJ1-4 gives the whole variable domain GAGVSQSPSNKVTEKGKDVELRCDPISGHTALYWYRQSLGQGLEFLIYFQGNSAPDKSGLPSDRFSAERTGGSVSTLTIQRTQQEDSAVYLCASSARDRVEKLFFGSGTQLSVL.

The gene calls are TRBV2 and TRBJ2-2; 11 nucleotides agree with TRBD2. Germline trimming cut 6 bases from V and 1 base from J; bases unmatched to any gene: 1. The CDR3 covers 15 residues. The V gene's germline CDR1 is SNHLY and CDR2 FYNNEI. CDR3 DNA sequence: TGTGCCAGCAGAGGACTAGCGGGGAACACCGGGGAGCTGTTTTTT. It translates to CASRGLAGNTGELFF.

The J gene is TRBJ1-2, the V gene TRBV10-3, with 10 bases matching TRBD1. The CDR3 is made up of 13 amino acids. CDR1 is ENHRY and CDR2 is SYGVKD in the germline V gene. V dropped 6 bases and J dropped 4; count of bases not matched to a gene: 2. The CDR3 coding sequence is TGTGCCATCAGCGGACAGGGGGGCTATGGCTACACCTTC. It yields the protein CAISGQGGYGYTF.

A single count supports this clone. The CDR3 protein is CASSPGTSDHYGYTF. CDR3 coding DNA: TGTGCCAGCAGCCCCGGGACTTCAGACCACTATGGCTACACCTTC. This rearrangement joins TRBV9 to TRBJ1-2; D may be TRBD1 (5 bases). The V end was cut by 4 bases, the J end by 3 bases, with 16 bases between. The germline V gene has CDR1 SGDLS and CDR2 YYNGEE. The CDR3 is 15 residues long.

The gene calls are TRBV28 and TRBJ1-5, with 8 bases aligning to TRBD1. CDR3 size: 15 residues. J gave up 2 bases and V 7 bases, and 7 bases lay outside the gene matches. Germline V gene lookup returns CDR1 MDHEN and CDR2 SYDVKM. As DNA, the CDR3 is TGTGCCAGCACAGGACAGGGTACGCGCAATCAGCCCCAGCATTTT. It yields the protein CASTGQGTRNQPQHF.

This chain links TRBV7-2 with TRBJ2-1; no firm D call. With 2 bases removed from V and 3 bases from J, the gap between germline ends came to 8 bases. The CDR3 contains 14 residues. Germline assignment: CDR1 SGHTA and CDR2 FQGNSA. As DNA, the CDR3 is TGTGCCAGCAGCTTAATGGCTAGCTACAATGAGCAGTTCTTC. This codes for CASSLMASYNEQFF.

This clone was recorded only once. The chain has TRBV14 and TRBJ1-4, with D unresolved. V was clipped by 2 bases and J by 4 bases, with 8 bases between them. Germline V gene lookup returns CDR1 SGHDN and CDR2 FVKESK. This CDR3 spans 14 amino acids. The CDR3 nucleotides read TGTGCCAGCAGCCAACGCCAACTTAATGAAAAACTGTTTTTT. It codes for CASSQRQLNEKLFF.

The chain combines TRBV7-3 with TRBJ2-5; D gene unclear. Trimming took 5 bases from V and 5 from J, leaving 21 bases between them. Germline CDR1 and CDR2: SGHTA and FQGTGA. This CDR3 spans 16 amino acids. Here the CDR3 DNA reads TGTGCCAGCAGCCCCCAAGGCCCCTTCTCCGGGGAGACCCAGTACTTC. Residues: CASSPQGPFSGETQYF. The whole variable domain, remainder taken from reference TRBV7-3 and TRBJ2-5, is GAGVSQTPSNKVTEKGKYVELRCDPISGHTALYWYRQSLGQGPEFLIYFQGTGAADDSGLPNDRFFAVRPEGSVSTLKIQRTERGDSAVYLCASSPQGPFSGETQYFGPGTRLLVL.

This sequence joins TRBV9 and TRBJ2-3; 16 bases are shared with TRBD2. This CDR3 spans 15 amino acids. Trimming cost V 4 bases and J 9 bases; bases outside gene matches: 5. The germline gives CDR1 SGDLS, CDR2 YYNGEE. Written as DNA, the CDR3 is TGTGCCAGCAGCCCGGGACTAGCGGGAGGGCTGACGCAGTATTTT. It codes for CASSPGLAGGLTQYF.

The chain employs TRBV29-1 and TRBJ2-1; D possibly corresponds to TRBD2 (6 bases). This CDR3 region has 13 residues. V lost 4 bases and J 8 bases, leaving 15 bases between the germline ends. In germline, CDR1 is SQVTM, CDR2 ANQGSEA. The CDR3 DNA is TGCAGCGTTGTCCTGACTAGAATTGATGAGCAGTTCTTC. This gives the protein CSVVLTRIDEQFF.

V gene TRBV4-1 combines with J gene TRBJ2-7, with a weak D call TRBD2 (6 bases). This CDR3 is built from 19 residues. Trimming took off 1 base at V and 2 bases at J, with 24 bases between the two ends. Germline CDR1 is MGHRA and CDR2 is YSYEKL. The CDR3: CASSQVRATRTNRPYEQYF. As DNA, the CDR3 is TGCGCCAGCAGCCAAGTCCGTGCGACCCGGACTAACCGTCCCTACGAGCAGTACTTC.

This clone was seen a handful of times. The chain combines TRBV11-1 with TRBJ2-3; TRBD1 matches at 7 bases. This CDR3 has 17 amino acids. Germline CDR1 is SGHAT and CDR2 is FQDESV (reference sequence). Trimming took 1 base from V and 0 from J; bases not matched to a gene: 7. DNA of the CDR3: TGTGCCAGCAGCTTAGGCAGACAGGGTACGAGCACAGATACGCAGTATTTT. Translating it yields CASSLGRQGTSTDTQYF.

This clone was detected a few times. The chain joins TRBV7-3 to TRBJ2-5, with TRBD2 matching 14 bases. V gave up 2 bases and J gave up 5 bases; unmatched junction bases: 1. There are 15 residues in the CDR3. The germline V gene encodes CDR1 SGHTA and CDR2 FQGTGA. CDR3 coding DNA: TGTGCCAGCAGCTTACGACTAGCGGGAGGGGAGACCCAGTACTTC. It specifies CASSLRLAGGETQYF. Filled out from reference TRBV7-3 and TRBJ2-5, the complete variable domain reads GAGVSQTPSNKVTEKGKYVELRCDPISGHTALYWYRQSLGQGPEFLIYFQGTGAADDSGLPNDRFFAVRPEGSVSTLKIQRTERGDSAVYLCASSLRLAGGETQYFGPGTRLLVL.

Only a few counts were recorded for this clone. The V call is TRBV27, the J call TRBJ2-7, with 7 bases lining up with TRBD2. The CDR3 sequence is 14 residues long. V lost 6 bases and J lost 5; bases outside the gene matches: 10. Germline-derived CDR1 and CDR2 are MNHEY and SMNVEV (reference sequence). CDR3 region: CASSYMTSRDEQYF. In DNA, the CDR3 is TGTGCCAGCAGCTACATGACTAGCAGAGACGAGCAGTACTTC.